The source of this TCR beta chain is a study of blood T cell repertoires in COVID-19. Study information: Samples came from the United States, Italy and Spain, spanning acute and convalescent COVID-19. Sample material is recorded as cDNA or gDNA derived from T cells, B-cell-depleted T cells, or PBMCs.

Recruited during active infection, patients (from Seattle) were subsequently followed longitudinally. Germline lookup yields CDR1 SGHNT and CDR2 YYREEE (reference sequence). The CDR3 has 14 residues. Trimming shortened V by 0 bases and J by 0 bases, and 6 bases separated the two germline ends. Authors' methods: Cell counts per sample came from amplifying reference gene primers. Assay: immunoSEQ multiplex PCR; the TCRdb copy retains only in-frame clones and omits some. V and J calls plus clone size are reproduced from that table; the DNA served to infer D and trimming. The sample yields roughly 200,000 clones, around 94% seen once.

This receptor was obtained from a man aged 25 to 40 with COVID-19, enrolled during active disease. The rearrangement links TRBV5-4 to TRBJ1-2; D unclear. Sequenced: peripheral blood. As DNA, the CDR3 is TGTGCCAGCAGCTTGGCCCAGGCTAACTATGGCTACACCTTC. Protein sequence: CASSLAQANYGYTF.